Listed below are T cell receptor beta chains from one sample, sequenced in a study of long-term antiretroviral therapy in people with HIV. Using immunoSEQ multiplex PCR, the repertoire was profiled, and TCRdb retains in-frame clones only, with some absent. Among about 33,000 clones listed, around three quarters were seen once. Source: unsorted PBMCs, taken 2 years after starting antiretroviral therapy. The source of these receptors is a woman between 45 and 65 years old with HIV. CDR3s include the opening cysteine and the closing phenylalanine or tryptophan. D genes are given only for firm matches. Size tells how often a clone was seen (once, few, many) or the class of an expanded clone, and some rows leave it out.

j_call: TRBJ2-3; v_call: TRBV19; cdr3_length: 13; clone_size: NA; d_call: TRBD2; cdr3_nt: TGTGCCATAGCGGGGGGGAAAGGGGATACGCAGTATTTT; cdr3_aa: CAIAGGKGDTQYF
j_call: TRBJ2-5; v_call: TRBV11-2; cdr3_length: 15; clone_size: NA; d_call: TRBD2; cdr3_nt: TGTGCCAGCAGCTTAGCCGGACTAGAGGGAGAGACCCAGTACTTC; cdr3_aa: CASSLAGLEGETQYF
j_call: TRBJ2-3; v_call: TRBV18; cdr3_length: 16; clone_size: NA; d_call: TRBD1; cdr3_nt: TGTGCCAGCTCACCGCTCGGACAGGGTGGAACAGATACGCAGTATTTT; cdr3_aa: CASSPLGQGGTDTQYF
j_call: TRBJ1-6; v_call: TRBV19; cdr3_length: 12; clone_size: NA; d_call: NA; cdr3_nt: TGTGCCAGTAGTCACCGGAGTTCACCCCTCCACTTT; cdr3_aa: CASSHRSSPLHF
j_call: TRBJ1-4; v_call: TRBV5-1; cdr3_length: 14; clone_size: NA; d_call: NA; cdr3_nt: TGCGCCAGCAGCTATAAGTCAACTAATGAAAAACTGTTTTTT; cdr3_aa: CASSYKSTNEKLFF
j_call: TRBJ2-5; v_call: TRBV4-1; cdr3_length: 14; clone_size: NA; d_call: NA; cdr3_nt: TGCGCCAGCAGCCAAGGACAGCCTCAAGAGACCCAGTACTTC; cdr3_aa: CASSQGQPQETQYF
j_call: TRBJ2-2; v_call: TRBV5-4; cdr3_length: 16; clone_size: NA; d_call: TRBD2; cdr3_nt: TGTGCCAGCAGCGGGGGACTAATCAAGTCCACCGGGGAGCTGTTTTTT; cdr3_aa: CASSGGLIKSTGELFF
j_call: TRBJ2-3; v_call: TRBV30; cdr3_length: 17; clone_size: NA; d_call: TRBD2; cdr3_nt: TGTGCCTGGAGTGTGGATCTATTAGCGGGGGCCACAGATACGCAGTATTTT; cdr3_aa: CAWSVDLLAGATDTQYF
j_call: TRBJ2-7; v_call: TRBV5-1; cdr3_length: 14; clone_size: NA; d_call: NA; cdr3_nt: TGCGCCAGCAGCCATCTGGACGACTCCTACGAGCAGTACTTC; cdr3_aa: CASSHLDDSYEQYF
j_call: TRBJ1-2; v_call: TRBV7-6; cdr3_length: 15; clone_size: NA; d_call: TRBD1; cdr3_nt: TGTGCCAGCAGCGGGACAGGGAACTCCCTCCTTGGCTACACCTTC; cdr3_aa: CASSGTGNSLLGYTF
j_call: TRBJ2-7; v_call: TRBV2; cdr3_length: 14; clone_size: NA; d_call: NA; cdr3_nt: TGTGCCAGCAGTGGGTCAGTTGGACCCTACGAGCAGTACTTC; cdr3_aa: CASSGSVGPYEQYF
j_call: TRBJ2-7; v_call: TRBV10-2; cdr3_length: 15; clone_size: NA; d_call: TRBD2; cdr3_nt: TGCGCCAGCAGTGAGTGGTGGGAGGGAGACTACGAGCAGTACTTC; cdr3_aa: CASSEWWEGDYEQYF
j_call: TRBJ2-3; v_call: TRBV12-2; cdr3_length: 13; clone_size: NA; d_call: NA; cdr3_nt: TGTGCAAGTCGCCCCGTGGTCACAGATACGCAGTATTTT; cdr3_aa: CASRPVVTDTQYF
j_call: TRBJ1-2; v_call: TRBV10-2; cdr3_length: 18; clone_size: NA; d_call: TRBD1; cdr3_nt: TGCGCCAGCAGTGGGGGACCCAGGGAGGGGGCGACGGTCTATGGCTACACCTTC; cdr3_aa: CASSGGPREGATVYGYTF
j_call: TRBJ2-5; v_call: TRBV7-3; cdr3_length: 18; clone_size: once; d_call: TRBD2; cdr3_nt: TGTGCCAGCAGCCCGGGACTAGCGGGGGGTGGACTCCAAGAGACCCAGTACTTC; cdr3_aa: CASSPGLAGGGLQETQYF
j_call: TRBJ2-1; v_call: TRBV7-8; cdr3_length: 15; clone_size: NA; d_call: TRBD2; cdr3_nt: TGTGCCAGCAGCTTAACGCTAGCGGGGGGGAATGAGCAGTTCTTC; cdr3_aa: CASSLTLAGGNEQFF
j_call: TRBJ2-5; v_call: TRBV6-5; cdr3_length: 12; clone_size: NA; d_call: NA; cdr3_nt: TGTGCCAGCAGTTACTTTGGGGGGACCCAGTACTTC; cdr3_aa: CASSYFGGTQYF
j_call: TRBJ2-6; v_call: TRBV5-1; cdr3_length: 15; clone_size: NA; d_call: NA; cdr3_nt: TGCGCCAGCAGCTCAAGGGGTTCAGGGGCCAACGTCCTGACTTTC; cdr3_aa: CASSSRGSGANVLTF
j_call: TRBJ2-2; v_call: TRBV5-3; cdr3_length: 16; clone_size: NA; d_call: NA; cdr3_nt: TGTGCCAGAAGCTTGGAGGCGGAGGGCTACACCGGGGAGCTGTTTTTT; cdr3_aa: CARSLEAEGYTGELFF
j_call: TRBJ2-7; v_call: TRBV7-2; cdr3_length: 15; clone_size: NA; d_call: TRBD2; cdr3_nt: TGTGCCAGCAGCTTTTCCGGGACTAGCGGCTACGAGCAGTACTTC; cdr3_aa: CASSFSGTSGYEQYF
j_call: TRBJ2-3; v_call: TRBV5-8; cdr3_length: 17; clone_size: NA; d_call: TRBD2; cdr3_nt: TGTGCCAGCAGCTCCGGTGGACTAGCGTTTAGCACAGATACGCAGTATTTT; cdr3_aa: CASSSGGLAFSTDTQYF
j_call: TRBJ2-1; v_call: TRBV7-9; cdr3_length: 16; clone_size: NA; d_call: NA; cdr3_nt: TGTGCCAGCAGCTCAGGTCGGGTCCTCTCCTACAATGAGCAGTTCTTC; cdr3_aa: CASSSGRVLSYNEQFF
j_call: TRBJ1-4; v_call: TRBV15; cdr3_length: 15; clone_size: NA; d_call: TRBD1; cdr3_nt: TGTGCCACCAGCAGGCCCGACAGGGGCTGGGAAAAACTGTTTTTT; cdr3_aa: CATSRPDRGWEKLFF
j_call: TRBJ1-1; v_call: TRBV30; cdr3_length: 13; clone_size: NA; d_call: NA; cdr3_nt: TGTGCCTGGACAGCTGAGATGAACACTGAAGCTTTCTTT; cdr3_aa: CAWTAEMNTEAFF
j_call: TRBJ1-2; v_call: TRBV6-5; cdr3_length: 15; clone_size: NA; d_call: TRBD1; cdr3_nt: TGTGCCAGCAGTCGAACGGGACAGGGGTTCTATGGCTACACCTTC; cdr3_aa: CASSRTGQGFYGYTF